Each of the 26 T cell receptor beta chains below was sequenced from the same sample in a study of T cell responses to AZD1222 COVID-19 vaccine. Here immunoSEQ multiplex PCR was the method, and the copy in TCRdb shows in-frame clones only, minus some. Of about 180,000 clones detected, 90% to 95% appear once; the ten largest clones hold 0.95% to 1.3%. Sequencing used peripheral blood, obtained 28 days after the second dose of the MenACWY control vaccine. These receptors all stem from an adult who received the MenACWY meningococcal vaccine as a control.

The rearrangement joins TRBV5-1 to TRBJ1-1; no reliable D call. Germline assignment: CDR1 SGHRS and CDR2 YFSETQ. The germline V and J ends were trimmed by 5 bases and 0 bases, with 8 bases remaining between them. The CDR3 loop spans 13 amino acids. CDR3 amino acids: CASRGRLNTEAFF. The CDR3 DNA reads TGCGCCAGCAGGGGGAGGTTGAACACTGAAGCTTTCTTT.

The chain combines TRBV29-1 with TRBJ1-2; unclear D gene. The CDR3 sequence is 12 residues long. Germline loops: CDR1 SQVTM, CDR2 ANQGSEA. Deletions cut 2 bases from V and 5 bases from J, with 9 bases between. DNA of the CDR3: TGCAGCGTTGAAAGGGCATCGTATGGCTACACCTTC. Its translation is CSVERASYGYTF.

V is TRBV24-1 and J is TRBJ2-1, with 8 bases identical to TRBD1. The CDR3 runs to 13 residues. Germline CDR1 reads KGHDR; CDR2 reads SFDVKD. Trimming at V came to 2 bases and at J to 8 bases, leaving 1 base not matched to a gene. The CDR3, as DNA: TGTGCCACCAGTGATTCGGACAGGGATGAGCAGTTCTTC. The encoded protein is CATSDSDRDEQFF.

The CDR3 here is CASRQGVGQPQHF. CDR3 sequence (DNA): TGTGCCAGCAGGCAGGGGGTGGGTCAGCCCCAGCATTTT. The chain employs TRBV28 and TRBJ1-5, with 7 bases aligning to TRBD1. V was pared by 6 bases and J by 6 bases, with 5 bases of the junction left unmatched. This CDR3 has 13 residues. Germline CDR1 and CDR2: MDHEN and SYDVKM.

This chain joins TRBV3-1 (or the pseudogene TRBV3-2) and TRBJ2-1; D gene ambiguous. Germline loops: CDR1 LGHDT, CDR2 YNNKEL (reference sequence). The CDR3 totals 19 residues. The ends were cut back, 1 base at V and 0 bases at J, with 19 bases in the middle. CDR3 DNA: TGTGCCAGCAGCCAAGTAAGGAGAGGCAAAGATGGCTCCTACAATGAGCAGTTCTTC. It codes for CASSQVRRGKDGSYNEQFF.

CDR3 in amino acids: CASSEALRNTEAFF. Here the CDR3 DNA reads TGTGCCAGCAGTGAAGCCTTAAGGAACACTGAAGCTTTCTTT. V and J are TRBV2 and TRBJ1-1; D gene uncertain. Trimming left V 0 bases short and J 1 base short, with 6 bases between. The CDR3 runs 14 residues. Germline lookup yields CDR1 SNHLY and CDR2 FYNNEI.

The gene calls are TRBV6-5 and TRBJ2-7, with a tentative D call TRBD2 (7 bases). The CDR3 contains 15 residues. Per the germline V gene, CDR1 is MNHEY and CDR2 is SVGAGI. V dropped 2 bases and J dropped 3 bases, with 14 bases sitting between them. The CDR3 nucleotides read TGTGCCAGCAGTTACCCGGGGGGCAGACACTACGAGCAGTACTTC. As protein: CASSYPGGRHYEQYF.

This sequence joins TRBV2 and TRBJ1-5, with 8 positions matching TRBD1. Looked up from germline, CDR1 is SNHLY and CDR2 is FYNNEI. V lost 6 bases to trimming and J lost 1 base; unmatched junction nucleotides: 5. This CDR3 is 15 amino acids long. Here the CDR3 DNA reads TGTGCCAGCAGAGCCGGGACAGGAAGCAATCAGCCCCAGCATTTT. Encoded protein: CASRAGTGSNQPQHF.

This clone was picked up a small number of times. The genes are TRBV28 and TRBJ1-5, with D uncertain. The CDR3 extends over 13 amino acids. CDR1 is MDHEN, CDR2 SYDVKM, per germline. Trimming pared 3 bases from V and 7 bases from J, leaving 10 bases between. The CDR3 here is CASSLSGFQPQHF. The CDR3 DNA follows: TGTGCCAGCAGTTTGTCCGGTTTCCAGCCCCAGCATTTT.

This clone showed up just once. J is TRBJ2-5 and V is TRBV7-2; D gene ambiguous. From germline, CDR1 is SGHTA and CDR2 FQGNSA. V lost 1 base and J 2 bases, leaving 5 bases between the germline ends. CDR3 size: 13 residues. The CDR3, as DNA: TGTGCCAGCAGCTTAGGCAGACAAGAGACCCAGTACTTC. Protein: CASSLGRQETQYF. The full variable domain, rest sourced from reference TRBV7-2 and TRBJ2-5, is GAGVSQSPSNKVTEKGKDVELRCDPISGHTALYWYRQSLGQGLEFLIYFQGNSAPDKSGLPSDRFSAERTGGSVSTLTIQRTQQEDSAVYLCASSLGRQETQYFGPGTRLLVL.

The V call is TRBV7-8, the J call TRBJ2-5, with D possibly matching TRBD2 (7 bases). V lost 3 bases and J lost 4, with 18 bases in between. Germline V CDR1 and CDR2: SGHVS, FQNEAQ. The CDR3 loop spans 16 amino acids. The chain's CDR3 is CASSLAFGGGRETQYF. Here the CDR3 DNA reads TGTGCCAGCAGCTTGGCATTTGGGGGCGGGAGAGAGACCCAGTACTTC.

The chain couples TRBV27 to TRBJ2-2; no clear D. The CDR3 sequence is 13 residues long. Trimming took 5 bases from V and 5 from J, leaving 9 bases between them. Looked up from germline, CDR1 is MNHEY and CDR2 is SMNVEV (reference sequence). The CDR3 loop reads CASSLLETGELFF. The CDR3 DNA is TGTGCCAGCAGTCTCCTCGAAACCGGGGAGCTGTTTTTT.

CDR3 coding DNA: TGTGCCAGTAGTATAGCGAGGGGCACTGAAGCTTTCTTT. This codes for CASSIARGTEAFF. The V and J genes are TRBV19 and TRBJ1-1; tentative D call: TRBD1 (5 bases). Trimming removed 1 base at V and 4 bases at J, with 7 bases between. The CDR3 length is 13 residues. CDR1 LNHDA and CDR2 SQIVND come from the germline V gene (reference sequence).

This chain connects TRBV4-2 to TRBJ1-4, with D possibly TRBD1 on 5 matching bases. The V gene's germline CDR1 is LGHNA and CDR2 YNFKEQ. CDR3 length equals 16 residues. Between the trimmed V and J ends, which lost 0 bases and 4 bases, there was a span of 12 bases. The CDR3 spells CASSQDRGSNNEKLFF. CDR3 nucleotide sequence: TGTGCCAGCAGCCAAGATCGGGGGTCAAATAATGAAAAACTGTTTTTT.

The chain couples TRBV10-3 to TRBJ1-2; D gene uncertain. The CDR3 is 11 amino acids. V lost 0 bases and J lost 5, with 1 base in between. In germline, CDR1 is ENHRY, CDR2 SYGVKD. The CDR3 loop reads CAISESYGYTF. The CDR3 DNA reads TGTGCCATCAGTGAGTCATATGGCTACACCTTC.

The V and J genes are TRBV2 and TRBJ2-5, with 9 bases fitting TRBD1. Trimming removed 6 bases from V and 4 bases from J; junction bases left unmatched: 9. CDR1 and CDR2 from the germline V gene are SNHLY and FYNNEI. The CDR3 extends over 15 amino acids. The CDR3: CASRREQGARETQYF. CDR3 nucleotides: TGTGCCAGCAGGAGGGAACAGGGGGCTCGAGAGACCCAGTACTTC.

This chain connects TRBV19 to TRBJ2-3, with D possibly TRBD1 on 5 matching bases. Deletions cut 1 base from V and 2 bases from J, with 10 bases between. The CDR3 is 15 amino acids. Germline loops: CDR1 LNHDA, CDR2 SQIVND (reference sequence). Written as DNA, the CDR3 is TGTGCCAGTAGTATAGTCCACAGGTTCACAGATACGCAGTATTTT. Translation gives CASSIVHRFTDTQYF.

Concerning this clone itself: The DNA is omitted, as the CDR3 cannot be located on it reliably, and the CDR3 follows TCRdb's listing. The chain employs TRBV12-3 or TRBV12-4 and TRBJ2-7; TRBD1, the table's D call, was not compared with the DNA. The CDR3 is made up of 13 amino acids, end residues included. The CDR3 reads CASSTSTGLEQYF.

V gene TRBV27 combines with J gene TRBJ2-5; D not certain. This CDR3 has 12 residues. CDR1 is MNHEY and CDR2 is SMNVEV in the germline V gene (reference sequence). V was trimmed by 6 bases and J by 1 base, leaving 6 bases between them. CDR3 in amino acids: CASRGIQETQYF. Here the CDR3 DNA reads TGTGCCAGCAGGGGAATCCAAGAGACCCAGTACTTC.

The rearrangement uses TRBV19 and TRBJ1-1; the D gene is possibly TRBD1 (5 bases). CDR1 and CDR2 from the germline V gene are LNHDA and SQIVND (reference sequence). The CDR3 is 14 residues long. Trimming removed 5 bases at V and 1 base at J, with 11 bases between. The CDR3 is CASSYGTENTEAFF. CDR3 in DNA: TGTGCCAGTAGTTATGGGACCGAGAACACTGAAGCTTTCTTT. The variable domain in full, completed from reference TRBV19 and TRBJ1-1, reads DGGITQSPKYLFRKEGQNVTLSCEQNLNHDAMYWYRQDPGQGLRLIYYSQIVNDFQKGDIAEGYSVSREKKESFPLTVTSAQKNPTAFYLCASSYGTENTEAFFGQGTRLTVV.

The chain couples TRBV11-2 to TRBJ1-4; unclear D gene. Trimming took off 4 bases at V and 5 bases at J, with 2 bases between the two ends. The CDR3 extends over 11 amino acids. The germline gives CDR1 SGHAT, CDR2 FQNNGV. This CDR3 reads CASSWNEKLFF. Written as DNA, the CDR3 is TGTGCCAGCAGCTGGAATGAAAAACTGTTTTTT.

The chain carries TRBV19 and TRBJ1-5; 7 bases are shared with TRBD1. Germline V CDR1 and CDR2: LNHDA, SQIVND (reference sequence). V shed 5 bases, J shed 2 bases, and the junction held 6 bases outside the gene matches. The CDR3 is 15 residues long. For the CDR3, the DNA is TGTGCCAGTAGTTACAGGGGAGCGGGCAATCAGCCCCAGCATTTT. Encoded protein: CASSYRGAGNQPQHF.

This clone was detected only once. The J gene is TRBJ1-5, the V gene TRBV28; D unclear. This CDR3 contains 15 residues. V lost 5 bases and J 4 bases, leaving 15 bases between the germline ends. Germline V lookup: CDR1 MDHEN, CDR2 SYDVKM. The CDR3: CASSLNFVGNQPQHF. CDR3 bases: TGTGCCAGCAGTCTCAACTTCGTCGGGAATCAGCCCCAGCATTTT.

The chain uses TRBV6-5 and TRBJ1-4; perhaps TRBD1 as D (5 bases). This CDR3 spans 14 amino acids. V was cut by 3 bases and J by 6 bases, with 11 bases left in between. CDR1 is MNHEY and CDR2 is SVGAGI in the germline V gene. The CDR3 region has the DNA TGTGCCAGCAGTTATGGGGGGTTTGATGAAAAACTGTTTTTT. This codes for CASSYGGFDEKLFF.

The chain carries TRBV28 and TRBJ1-1; the D gene is possibly TRBD1 (6 bases). The CDR3 sequence is 15 residues long. V lost 1 base, J lost 4 bases, and 13 bases lay in between. The germline CDR1 and CDR2 sequences are MDHEN and SYDVKM. Here the CDR3 reads CASSLSLQGSTEAFF. The CDR3 DNA reads TGTGCCAGCAGTTTATCCCTCCAGGGGAGCACTGAAGCTTTCTTT.

This chain joins TRBV12-3 or TRBV12-4 and TRBJ1-4; 10 positions agree with TRBD1. Losses at the gene ends were 6 bases for V and 7 bases for J; bases not matched to a gene: 2. This CDR3 has 13 residues. The CDR3 DNA is TGTGCCAGCAGCCGGGACAGGGGTGAAAAACTGTTTTTT. It codes for CASSRDRGEKLFF.